One and the same sample provided the 10 T cell receptor beta chains below, sequenced in a study of blood T cell repertoires in COVID-19. The protocol was immunoSEQ multiplex PCR, while the TCRdb copy is restricted to in-frame clones and leaves out a portion. This sample has around 220,000 clones; more than 70% occur once, and the top ten carry 2% to 2.5%. Sample: peripheral blood. The receptors were gathered from a woman between 35 and 50 years old who had recovered from COVID-19.

This clone was picked up one time. The chain joins TRBV5-1 to TRBJ2-7; D perhaps matches TRBD2 (6 bases). V lost 0 bases and J 3 bases, leaving 7 bases between the germline ends. This CDR3 comprises 13 residues. Germline V gives CDR1 SGHRS, CDR2 YFSETQ. The CDR3 sequence is CASSLVGGYEQYF. The CDR3 DNA sequence: TGCGCCAGCAGCTTGGTCGGGGGCTACGAGCAGTACTTC.

The genes are TRBV27 and TRBJ1-3; D remains unclear. CDR1 is MNHEY and CDR2 is SMNVEV in the germline V gene (reference sequence). This CDR3 is 14 amino acids long. The V end was cut by 0 bases, the J end by 4 bases, with 7 bases between. CDR3 sequence reads: CASSLSPRGNTIYF. In DNA form, the CDR3 reads TGTGCCAGCAGTTTATCCCCCAGGGGAAACACCATATATTTT.

The chain employs TRBV11-3 and TRBJ2-3; TRBD2 might be the D (6 bases). The CDR3 is 15 amino acids. The germline CDR1 and CDR2 sequences are SGHNT and YENEEA. V was pared by 4 bases and J by 2 bases, with 13 bases between. The CDR3 protein is CASSSSGLLTDTQYF. Here the CDR3 DNA reads TGTGCCAGCAGCTCATCGGGACTCCTCACAGATACGCAGTATTTT. The whole variable domain, filled in from reference TRBV11-3 and TRBJ2-3, reads EAGVVQSPRYKIIEKKQPVAFWCNPISGHNTLYWYLQNLGQGPELLIRYENEEAVDDSQLPKDRFSAERLKGVDSTLKIQPAELGDSAVYLCASSSSGLLTDTQYFGPGTRLTVL.

The chain uses TRBV5-6 and TRBJ2-7, with 7 bases matching TRBD2. The CDR3 has 17 residues. The V and J ends lost 2 bases and 0 bases, in that order; junction bases with no gene match: 11. Germline-derived CDR1 and CDR2 are SGHDT and YYEEEE. CDR3 residues: CASSFLGLGGISYEQYF. In DNA form, the CDR3 reads TGTGCCAGCAGCTTTCTGGGATTGGGGGGGATCTCCTACGAGCAGTACTTC.

The J gene is TRBJ1-2, the V gene TRBV7-2; the D gene is possibly TRBD1 (6 bases). CDR3 length: 14 residues. The germline V and J ends were trimmed by 6 bases and 1 base, with 12 bases remaining between them. CDR1 is SGHTA, CDR2 FQGNSA, per germline. CDR3 DNA: TGTGCCAGCAGTTCCCGGACAGTTAACTATGGCTACACCTTC. Translated: CASSSRTVNYGYTF.

This rearrangement joins TRBV3-1 (or the pseudogene TRBV3-2) to TRBJ1-4; no clear D. The ends were cut back, 3 bases at V and 0 bases at J, with 5 bases in the middle. Germline V lookup: CDR1 LGHDT, CDR2 YNNKEL (reference sequence). The CDR3 length is 14 residues. CDR3 sequence (DNA): TGTGCCAGCAGCCAGCGTACAACTAATGAAAAACTGTTTTTT. This translates into CASSQRTTNEKLFF.

With regard to this clone: The identical CDR3 is also encoded by other nucleotide sequences in the sample. CDR3 DNA sequence: TGTGCCAGTAGTATAGGCCAGGGGAACTATGGCTACACCTTC. The encoded protein is CASSIGQGNYGYTF. The genes are TRBV19 and TRBJ1-2; D might be TRBD1 (6 bases). Germline V gene lookup returns CDR1 LNHDA and CDR2 SQIVND (reference sequence). V shed 1 base and J shed 2 bases, with 8 bases lying between them. The CDR3 extends over 14 amino acids.

This chain links TRBV11-3 with TRBJ2-5, with 7 bases lining up with TRBD2. From germline, CDR1 is SGHNT and CDR2 YENEEA. V was clipped by 1 base and J by 5 bases; unmatched bases: 13. CDR3 length equals 17 residues. The CDR3 DNA sequence: TGTGCCAGCAGCTTAGTGTTCGGCGGGAGCTGGGCGGAGACCCAGTACTTC. Amino acid sequence: CASSLVFGGSWAETQYF.

The chain recombines TRBV7-2 with TRBJ2-3; D unresolved. V lost 0 bases and J lost 5, with 6 bases in between. CDR1 and CDR2 (germline): SGHTA, FQGNSA. The CDR3 has 13 residues. This CDR3 reads CASSLALRDTQYF. CDR3 bases: TGTGCCAGCAGCTTAGCCCTCAGAGATACGCAGTATTTT.

The chain uses TRBV4-3 and TRBJ1-2; no reliable D call. V was trimmed by 3 bases and J by 2 bases, leaving 13 bases between them. This CDR3 comprises 15 residues. Per the germline V gene, CDR1 is LGHNA and CDR2 is YSLEER. Here the CDR3 reads CASSHLNTGNYGYTF. CDR3 in DNA: TGCGCCAGCAGCCACCTCAATACGGGGAACTATGGCTACACCTTC.